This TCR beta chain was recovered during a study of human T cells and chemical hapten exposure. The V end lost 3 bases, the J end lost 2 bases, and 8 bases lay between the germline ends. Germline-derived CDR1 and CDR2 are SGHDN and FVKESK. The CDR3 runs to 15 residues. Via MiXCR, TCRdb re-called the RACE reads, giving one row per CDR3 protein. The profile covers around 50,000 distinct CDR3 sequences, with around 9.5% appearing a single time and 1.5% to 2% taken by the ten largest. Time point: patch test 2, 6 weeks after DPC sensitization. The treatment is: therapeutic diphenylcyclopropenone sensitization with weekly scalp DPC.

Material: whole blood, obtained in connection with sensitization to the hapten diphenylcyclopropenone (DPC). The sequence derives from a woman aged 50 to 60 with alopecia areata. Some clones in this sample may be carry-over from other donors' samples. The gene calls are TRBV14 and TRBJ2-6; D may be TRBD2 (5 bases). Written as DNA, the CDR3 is TGTGCCAGCAGCCAGGGAGAAACTGGGGCCAACGTCCTGACTTTC. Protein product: CASSQGETGANVLTF.